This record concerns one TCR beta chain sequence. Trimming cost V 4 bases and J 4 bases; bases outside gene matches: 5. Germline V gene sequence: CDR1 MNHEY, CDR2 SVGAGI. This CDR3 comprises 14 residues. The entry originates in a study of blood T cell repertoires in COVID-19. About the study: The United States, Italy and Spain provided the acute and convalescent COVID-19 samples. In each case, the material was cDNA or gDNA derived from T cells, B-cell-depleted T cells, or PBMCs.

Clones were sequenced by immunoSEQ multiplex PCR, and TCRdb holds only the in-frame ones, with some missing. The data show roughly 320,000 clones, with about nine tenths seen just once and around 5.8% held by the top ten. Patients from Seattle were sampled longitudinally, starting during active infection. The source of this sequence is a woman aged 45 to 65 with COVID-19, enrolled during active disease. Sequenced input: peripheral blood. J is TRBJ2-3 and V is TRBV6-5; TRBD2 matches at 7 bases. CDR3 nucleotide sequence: TGTGCCAGCAGTTCAGGACTAGTTTCAGATACGCAGTATTTT. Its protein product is CASSSGLVSDTQYF.